This T cell receptor (beta chain) was recovered during a study of T cells in Graves' hyperthyroidism and ophthalmopathy (dated by TCRdb to the late 2010s). About the investigation overall: Peripheral blood was collected at initial diagnosis, before any treatment. Prospective prediction of ophthalmopathy was tested in an independent validation cohort of 18 to 20 hyperthyroidism patients and 15 to 17 patients who later progressed to ophthalmopathy. According to the paper, TCR Vbeta CDR3 sequencing was carried out on 135 peripheral blood samples, which came from 40 to 45 ophthalmopathy, under 85 hyperthyroidism and some 17 progressor patients. To identify TCR V-J signatures that set the groups apart, the researchers used a discovery cohort of 100 patients, made up of 40 to 45 with Graves' ophthalmopathy and about 59 with stable Graves' hyperthyroidism. After sampling, hyperthyroidism patients received methimazole starting at 30 mg daily, and ophthalmopathy patients received high-dose intravenous methylprednisolone. The roughly 100 discovery patients were divided at random into training and test sets in a 7:3 ratio. The study also compared thyroid tissue and blood T-cell repertoires from several Graves' hyperthyroidism patients. What the research found in general, with its limitations: Blood samples also contained most of the expanded thyroid clonotypes (frequency above 0.001), which suggests that blood repertoires may reflect thyroid immune responses. In validation, the model predicted progression to ophthalmopathy with just under 71% sensitivity and approximately 74% specificity, a median of approximately 6.5 months before onset. Sample size was not statistically predetermined, and investigators were not blinded to group allocation. A model built on a 13 V-J signature distinguished ophthalmopathy from stable hyperthyroidism, reaching 85% to 90% sensitivity and under 84% specificity in cross-validation and 80%/75% in testing.

The TCR beta CDR3 regions were amplified from RNA transcripts. For the first round of RT-PCR on the TCR CDR3, the HTBI primer set was used together with the Qiagen OneStep RT-PCR kit. A second multiplex PCR round built the libraries, followed by size selection and purification. Sequencing of the libraries was done on an Illumina HiSeq2000 using paired-end 100 bp reads. The paper's data handling went like this. Raw data were processed with SOAPnuke, discarding reads with adapters, uncalled bases, mean Phred below 15, or no exact constant-primer or identifier match. High-quality paired reads were merged with COPE v1.2.5, and unique nucleotide sequences were defined as clonotypes. MiTCR v1.1 was used to align clonotypes to the IMGT TRBV, TRBD and TRBJ reference segments. The analysis included only V-J combinations with a frequency above 0.0001, which together covered 98% to 99.2% of the repertoires. A TCS score was defined as the ratio of F50 (clonal expansion) to E x V (chaos), with BLOSUM62-based TCRdist applied between CDR3 peptides within each V-J. Welch's t-statistics and random forest reduced roughly 500 V-J features to 13, which were used in a naive Bayes classifier (R e1071). TCRdb took the public reads, trimmed them with fastp at Q25, ran MiXCR for clone calling and kept in-frame beta chains. Rows are unified per CDR3 protein, each entry keeping the most common DNA and genes. In this record, the V and J calls reflect TCRdb's handling and not the investigators' own analysis. The table for this sample lists fewer than 450,000 distinct CDR3 sequences; 17% of them were counted only once. Approximately 30% of the sample is in the top ten clones.

This clonotype was detected many times. What this receptor recognizes is not known. No qualities accompany the bases; no much larger clone lies one base away. CDR1 SNHLY and CDR2 FYNNEI were looked up in the germline V gene. V is clipped by 2 bases and J by 4 bases, and the sequence between their germline boundaries is 9 bases long. The CDR3 goes from the cysteine to the phenylalanine over 14 residues. CDR3 DNA only is kept here, 42 bases in frame from base 1. Hyperthyroidism patients were newly diagnosed, had a disease duration of under 2 months, and were aged 18 to 65 years. Exclusion was applied to patients with uncontrolled infections, other autoimmune diseases, pregnancy or lactation. Clinical symptoms, serum thyroxine and TRAb, thyroid ultrasound, and orbital computed tomography formed the basis for the diagnoses. Blood from progressor patients was drawn when they were first diagnosed with hyperthyroidism, before any ophthalmopathy symptoms appeared. PBMCs were isolated from about 9.1 ml of fresh peripheral blood by Ficoll-Paque density gradient centrifugation. Patients classed as progressors first received a Graves' hyperthyroidism diagnosis and then went on to develop ophthalmopathy during follow-up. Trizol reagent was used to extract total RNA, and RNA quality was then checked on an Agilent 2100 Bioanalyzer.

The sequenced sample was blood. This receptor was obtained from a woman in her twenties or thirties with Graves' hyperthyroidism that later progressed to Graves' ophthalmopathy. The chain is made from TRBV2 and TRBJ1-5, with the D gene not confidently named. Read as DNA, the sequence is TGTGCCAGCAGTGAATTGAGTTCGAATCAGCCCCAGCATTTT. This is translated as CASSELSSNQPQHF. The reference TRBV2 and TRBJ1-5 proteins fill in what lies around the CDR3, so the full variable domain reads EPEVTQTPSHQVTQMGQEVILRCVPISNHLYFYWYRQILGQKVEFLVSFYNNEISEKSEIFDDQFSVERPDGSNFTLKIRSTKLEDSAMYFCASSELSSNQPQHFGDGTRLSIL.